The rows below give T cell receptor beta chains drawn from one sample of a study of molecular identifiers for immune sequencing clone quantification. TCRdb ran MiXCR on the PCR reads and lists one entry per CDR3 protein. The data hold just under 650,000 distinct CDR3 sequences, with about 20% observed a single time. The sample comprised naive CD8+ T cells from blood, with Jurkat cell RNA spiked in. The receptors here all came from a human donor in good health. Some libraries in this study had Jurkat cell RNA spiked in. Both conserved end residues are part of each CDR3. A D gene is named only where the DNA matches it firmly. Clone sizes are given selectively: once, few, many, or a class where the clone is expanded.

J: TRBJ2-1
V: TRBV19
D: TRBD2
size: -
CDR3: CASSNWEGPYNEQFF
DNA: TGTGCCAGTAGTAATTGGGAGGGCCCTTACAATGAGCAGTTCTTC

J: TRBJ2-3
V: TRBV19
D: TRBD2
size: many
CDR3: CASSSTSGRSTDTQYF
DNA: TGTGCCAGTAGCTCGACTAGCGGGAGGTCCACAGATACGCAGTATTTT

J: TRBJ2-2
V: TRBV3-2
D: -
size: -
CDR3: CASSQPGQGPSCTGELFF
DNA: TGTGCCAGCAGCCAACCGGGCCAAGGGCCATCTTGCACCGGGGAGCTGTTTTTT

J: TRBJ2-5
V: TRBV4-1
D: TRBD2
size: many
CDR3: CASSQEQRGGHETQYF
DNA: TGCGCCAGCAGCCAAGAGCAGCGGGGGGGCCATGAGACCCAGTACTTC

J: TRBJ2-6
V: TRBV6-5
D: -
size: -
CDR3: CASRGARFDGANVLTF
DNA: TGTGCCAGCAGGGGGGCTAGGTTCGACGGGGCCAACGTCCTGACTTTC

J: TRBJ1-2
V: TRBV10-2
D: -
size: few
CDR3: CAAQWGHGYTF
DNA: TGCGCCGCTCAATGGGGCCATGGCTACACCTTC

J: TRBJ2-3
V: TRBV4-3
D: TRBD2
size: many
CDR3: CASSQVSGRTSSTDTQYF
DNA: TGCGCCAGCAGCCAAGTGAGCGGGAGGACCTCTAGCACAGATACGCAGTATTTT

J: TRBJ2-7
V: TRBV27
D: TRBD2
size: -
CDR3: CASSPPGSGPDEQYF
DNA: TGTGCCAGCAGTCCGCCAGGTAGCGGGCCAGACGAGCAGTACTTC

J: TRBJ1-6
V: TRBV27
D: -
size: -
CDR3: CASSFSAGAPYNSPLHF
DNA: TGTGCCAGCAGTTTCAGCGCGGGGGCCCCCTATAATTCACCCCTCCACTTT

J: TRBJ1-2
V: TRBV4-1
D: -
size: many
CDR3: CASSQEAVYLGNYGYTF
DNA: TGCGCCAGCAGCCAAGAGGCGGTCTATCTGGGAAACTATGGCTACACCTTC

J: TRBJ2-3
V: TRBV9
D: TRBD2
size: few
CDR3: CTSSPLAGGPGDTQYF
DNA: TGTACCAGCAGCCCGCTAGCGGGAGGGCCGGGAGATACGCAGTATTTT

J: TRBJ2-3
V: TRBV9
D: TRBD2
size: -
CDR3: CACSIGLAGSTDTQYF
DNA: TGTGCCTGCAGCATCGGACTAGCGGGGAGCACAGATACGCAGTATTTT

J: TRBJ2-1
V: TRBV4-1
D: -
size: -
CDR3: CASSQGIVAQKGYNEQFF
DNA: TGCGCCAGCAGCCAAGGTATCGTGGCCCAAAAGGGGTACAATGAGCAGTTCTTC

J: TRBJ2-3
V: TRBV4-1
D: -
size: many
CDR3: CASSQGSSTDTQYF
DNA: TGCGCCAGCAGCCAAGGCAGTAGCACAGATACGCAGTATTTT

J: TRBJ2-1
V: TRBV28
D: -
size: many
CDR3: CASRAIRGSPYNEQFF
DNA: TGTGCCAGCAGGGCGATCAGGGGTTCGCCCTACAATGAGCAGTTCTTC

J: TRBJ2-5
V: TRBV9
D: -
size: many
CDR3: CASSSSHGKETQYF
DNA: TGTGCCAGCAGTTCCTCGCACGGTAAAGAGACCCAGTACTTC

J: TRBJ2-7
V: TRBV27
D: -
size: -
CDR3: CASSLSRYYGQYF
DNA: TGTGCCAGCAGTTTATCGCGGTACTACGGGCAGTACTTC

J: TRBJ2-1
V: TRBV15
D: TRBD1
size: -
CDR3: CATSRGDRGHNEQFF
DNA: TGTGCCACCAGCAGAGGGGACAGGGGTCACAATGAGCAGTTCTTC

J: TRBJ2-3
V: TRBV18
D: TRBD2
size: -
CDR3: CASSPQAGGLFLTDTQYF
DNA: TGTGCCAGCTCACCTCAAGCGGGGGGCCTATTCCTCACAGATACGCAGTATTTT

J: TRBJ2-7
V: TRBV29-1
D: TRBD2
size: -
CDR3: CSVELGLAGTYEQYF
DNA: TGCAGCGTTGAACTAGGACTAGCGGGAACCTACGAGCAGTACTTC

J: TRBJ1-5
V: TRBV28
D: TRBD1
size: many
CDR3: CASSFRDRGLQPQHF
DNA: TGTGCCAGCAGTTTCCGGGACAGGGGGCTTCAGCCCCAGCATTTT

J: TRBJ2-4
V: TRBV5-5
D: -
size: many
CDR3: CAWPVPGVAKNIQYF
DNA: TGTGCCTGGCCCGTTCCAGGAGTAGCCAAAAACATTCAGTACTTC

J: TRBJ2-1
V: TRBV4-1
D: -
size: few
CDR3: CASSLGMGMDNEQFF
DNA: TGCGCCAGCAGCCTGGGTATGGGGATGGACAATGAGCAGTTCTTC

J: TRBJ2-5
V: TRBV9
D: TRBD1
size: many
CDR3: CASSVGTGEETQYF
DNA: TGTGCCAGCAGCGTCGGGACAGGAGAAGAGACCCAGTACTTC

J: TRBJ2-7
V: TRBV7-9
D: TRBD1
size: many
CDR3: CASSADRGPEQYF
DNA: TGTGCCAGCAGCGCTGACAGGGGACCCGAGCAGTACTTC

J: TRBJ2-7
V: TRBV10-2
D: -
size: -
CDR3: CASSDEAQTDTLPYEQYF
DNA: TGCGCCAGCAGTGATGAGGCCCAAACCGACACCCTTCCCTACGAGCAGTACTTC

J: TRBJ1-1
V: TRBV2
D: TRBD1
size: -
CDR3: CASSEGQGLLSEAFF
DNA: TGTGCCAGCAGTGAGGGACAGGGCCTTTTATCTGAAGCTTTCTTT

J: TRBJ2-7
V: TRBV29-1
D: TRBD1
size: many
CDR3: CSVWQGATYEQYF
DNA: TGCAGCGTTTGGCAGGGGGCAACGTACGAGCAGTACTTC

J: TRBJ2-6
V: TRBV6-1
D: -
size: -
CDR3: CASSPTGTNVLTF
DNA: TGTGCCAGCAGTCCCACGGGGACCAACGTCCTGACTTTC

J: TRBJ2-3
V: TRBV28
D: -
size: many
CDR3: CASSSELDSTSTDTQYF
DNA: TGTGCCAGCAGTTCCGAACTGGACAGCACTAGCACAGATACGCAGTATTTT

J: TRBJ2-1
V: TRBV7-3
D: -
size: -
CDR3: CASSLSDRSYEQFF
DNA: TGTGCCAGCAGTTTAAGTGACAGGTCCTATGAGCAGTTCTTC

J: TRBJ2-5
V: TRBV9
D: TRBD1
size: -
CDR3: CASSVADRGGFKETQYF
DNA: TGTGCCAGCAGCGTAGCGGACAGGGGGGGGTTCAAAGAGACCCAGTACTTC

J: TRBJ2-3
V: TRBV5-6
D: -
size: -
CDR3: CASSQLADTQYF
DNA: TGTGCCAGCAGCCAGTTGGCAGATACGCAGTATTTT

J: TRBJ2-1
V: TRBV4-2
D: TRBD2
size: -
CDR3: CASSQALAEPNNKQFF
DNA: TGTGCCAGCAGCCAGGCGCTAGCGGAGCCTAACAATAAGCAGTTCTTC

J: TRBJ1-5
V: TRBV6-1
D: -
size: -
CDR3: CASSTRSDSNQPQHF
DNA: TGTGCCAGCAGTACCCGATCCGATTCCAATCAGCCCCAGCATTTT

J: TRBJ2-1
V: TRBV12-3/TRBV12-4
D: -
size: -
CDR3: CASSLVPEYGDEQFF
DNA: TGTGCCAGCAGTTTGGTCCCTGAATATGGGGATGAGCAGTTCTTC

J: TRBJ2-1
V: TRBV5-1
D: -
size: -
CDR3: CASSGATSYNEQFF
DNA: TGCGCCAGCAGCGGGGCTACCAGTTACAATGAGCAGTTCTTC

J: TRBJ1-1
V: TRBV30
D: -
size: many
CDR3: CAWSPPDSMNTEAFF
DNA: TGTGCCTGGAGTCCACCCGACAGCATGAACACTGAAGCTTTCTTT

J: TRBJ1-1
V: TRBV11-2
D: -
size: -
CDR3: CASSLDHQGRDTEAFF
DNA: TGTGCCAGCAGCTTAGATCATCAGGGTAGAGACACTGAAGCTTTCTTT

J: TRBJ2-7
V: TRBV7-2
D: -
size: many
CDR3: CASSPPSHGGEQYF
DNA: TGTGCCAGCAGCCCACCATCGCACGGGGGCGAGCAGTACTTC

J: TRBJ2-3
V: TRBV27
D: -
size: many
CDR3: CASSSRTWDTQYF
DNA: TGTGCCAGCAGTTCGAGGACCTGGGATACGCAGTATTTT

J: TRBJ2-5
V: TRBV2
D: TRBD2
size: many
CDR3: CASSFFQLAGTETQYF
DNA: TGTGCCAGCAGTTTCTTCCAACTAGCGGGCACGGAGACCCAGTACTTC

J: TRBJ1-5
V: TRBV20-1
D: TRBD1
size: many
CDR3: CSARVLGQGAGNQPQHF
DNA: TGCAGTGCTAGAGTGTTGGGACAGGGGGCGGGCAATCAGCCCCAGCATTTT

J: TRBJ2-7
V: TRBV7-9
D: TRBD1
size: many
CDR3: CASSARQGTIEQYF
DNA: TGTGCCAGCAGCGCCCGACAGGGAACCATCGAGCAGTACTTC

J: TRBJ2-1
V: TRBV7-6
D: TRBD2
size: few
CDR3: CASSLVASGGHRTLNEQFF
DNA: TGTGCCAGCAGCTTAGTGGCTAGCGGGGGGCACCGCACTCTCAATGAGCAGTTCTTC

J: TRBJ2-2
V: TRBV6-2/TRBV6-3
D: -
size: many
CDR3: CASTDTEQTGELFF
DNA: TGTGCCAGCACGGATACAGAGCAGACCGGGGAGCTGTTTTTT

J: TRBJ2-1
V: TRBV4-1
D: -
size: -
CDR3: CASSQDQGFSTEQFF
DNA: TGCGCCAGCAGCCAAGATCAGGGCTTTTCCACTGAGCAGTTCTTC

J: TRBJ1-1
V: TRBV7-6
D: -
size: many
CDR3: CASSLAGLTEAFF
DNA: TGTGCCAGCAGCTTAGCGGGGCTGACTGAAGCTTTCTTT

J: TRBJ2-3
V: TRBV2
D: TRBD2
size: many
CDR3: CASSPRRLAGRTDTQYF
DNA: TGTGCCAGCAGTCCCAGAAGACTAGCGGGGCGAACAGATACGCAGTATTTT

J: TRBJ2-7
V: TRBV12-3/TRBV12-4
D: -
size: -
CDR3: CASRGNYEQYF
DNA: TGTGCCAGCAGGGGTAACTACGAGCAGTACTTC

J: TRBJ1-6
V: TRBV5-4
D: -
size: many
CDR3: CASSLELNSPLHF
DNA: TGTGCCAGCAGCTTGGAGTTGAATTCACCCCTCCACTTT

J: TRBJ2-7
V: TRBV28
D: -
size: -
CDR3: CASSLFLLAAYEQYF
DNA: TGTGCCAGCAGTTTGTTTCTACTAGCTGCCTACGAGCAGTACTTC

J: TRBJ1-3
V: TRBV6-2/TRBV6-3
D: -
size: -
CDR3: CAGSYGQGNTIYF
DNA: TGTGCCGGCAGTTACGGACAGGGAAACACCATATATTTT

J: TRBJ2-5
V: TRBV4-2
D: -
size: -
CDR3: CASSQGGTSQETQYF
DNA: TGTGCCAGCAGCCAAGGTGGGACGAGCCAAGAGACCCAGTACTTC

J: TRBJ2-3
V: TRBV6-1
D: -
size: many
CDR3: CASRAVTDTQYF
DNA: TGTGCCAGCAGGGCCGTTACAGATACGCAGTATTTT

J: TRBJ1-5
V: TRBV7-2
D: -
size: many
CDR3: CASSSGDGPYQPQHF
DNA: TGTGCCAGCAGCTCCGGGGACGGTCCTTATCAGCCCCAGCATTTT

J: TRBJ1-1
V: TRBV4-1
D: -
size: many
CDR3: CASSLQLDFEAFF
DNA: TGCGCCAGCAGCCTGCAATTAGACTTCGAAGCTTTCTTT